This T cell receptor beta chain was recorded in a study of cytomegalovirus exposure and HLA in healthy donors. Despite likely unrecorded immune exposures, the donors were nominally healthy at the time of sampling. General study results and limits: A later analysis linked a missense variant in DCLRE1C to the trimming of TCR beta V and J genes. The authors judged a highly shared variant cluster likely a sequencing artifact. Reports indicate that TCR beta sequences accurately predicted the HLA-A and HLA-B alleles of most subjects.

Primers for the PCR totalled 60 Vbeta and 13 Jbeta. Clones were sequenced by immunoSEQ multiplex PCR, and TCRdb holds only the in-frame ones, with some missing. Of under 150,000 clones detected, roughly three quarters appear once; the ten largest clones hold approximately 4%. The CDR3 has 14 residues. Trimming took off 3 bases at V and 5 bases at J, with 14 bases between the two ends. Per the germline V gene, CDR1 is SEHNR and CDR2 is FQNEAQ (reference sequence). Of note for this clone: The antigen remains undetermined.

This chain uses TRBV7-9 with TRBJ2-7; D perhaps matches TRBD1 (5 bases). The sequenced material came from PBMCs. The clonotype was recovered from a young man in good health and CMV-seronegative. The DNA for the CDR3 is TGTGCCAGCAGCTTTCGGAACATAGGGGACGAGCAGTACTTC. As protein: CASSFRNIGDEQYF.